Ten or more counts support the clone carrying this T cell receptor (beta chain). What it recognizes is unknown. The data stem from a study of response to subunit inactivated influenza vaccine. General study points: It was the authors' suggestion that each seasonal influenza vaccination recruits few new T cells.

The germline gives CDR1 SGHAT, CDR2 FQNNGV. This CDR3 comprises 15 residues. V shed 5 bases, J shed 8 bases, and the junction held 10 bases outside the gene matches. Each CDR3 protein gets one entry after TCRdb re-called the RT-PCR reads with MiXCR. The data hold roughly 500,000 distinct CDR3 sequences, with 15% to 20% observed a single time. This rearrangement joins TRBV11-2 to TRBJ2-3; the match to TRBD1 covers 10 bases. Specimen: CD4+ T cells sorted from PBMCs, collected about 24 months after vaccination. The receptor was derived from a man in his fifties or sixties who received an inactivated influenza vaccine. CDR3 bases: TGTGCCAGCAGCCCCTGGGGACAGGGGCTCGGTACGCAGTATTTT. Protein product: CASSPWGQGLGTQYF.